A single T cell receptor (beta chain) is shown here with its context. These data originate in a study of blood T cell repertoires in COVID-19. The CDR3 loop spans 11 amino acids. Per germline, CDR1 SGHNT and CDR2 YENEEA. V gave up 1 base and J gave up 9 bases, with 7 bases separating them. Assay used: immunoSEQ multiplex PCR; TCRdb lists only in-frame clones, some missing. The sample yields 200,000 to 300,000 clones, more than 75% seen once. The sample consisted of PBMCs or T cells enriched from blood (not recorded which). The TCR comes from a woman between 40 and 50 years old with acute COVID-19. The V and J genes are TRBV11-3 and TRBJ2-7, with D possibly TRBD1 on 5 matching bases. CDR3: CASSLGGGQYF. The CDR3 coding sequence is TGTGCCAGCAGCTTAGGGGGCGGGCAGTACTTC.